Here is one TCR beta chain with its context. Germline V lookup: CDR1 KGHSH, CDR2 LQKENI. The CDR3 spans 14 residues. The record originates from a study of T cells expressing NK-cell markers. TCRdb reprocessed the 5' RACE reads, keeping one entry per CDR3 protein, no DNA. The sample has a few hundred thousand distinct CDR3 sequences, and its top ten clones hold around 5%. Sequencing was performed on blood T cells: a sorted CD56 or NKG2C T cell subset, CD4+ or CD8+ T cells, or bulk PBMC T cells (not recorded which). The origin of this receptor is a man aged 18-75 years in good health. The chain employs TRBV18 and TRBJ2-7. CDR3 region: CASSPAWSRYEQYF.